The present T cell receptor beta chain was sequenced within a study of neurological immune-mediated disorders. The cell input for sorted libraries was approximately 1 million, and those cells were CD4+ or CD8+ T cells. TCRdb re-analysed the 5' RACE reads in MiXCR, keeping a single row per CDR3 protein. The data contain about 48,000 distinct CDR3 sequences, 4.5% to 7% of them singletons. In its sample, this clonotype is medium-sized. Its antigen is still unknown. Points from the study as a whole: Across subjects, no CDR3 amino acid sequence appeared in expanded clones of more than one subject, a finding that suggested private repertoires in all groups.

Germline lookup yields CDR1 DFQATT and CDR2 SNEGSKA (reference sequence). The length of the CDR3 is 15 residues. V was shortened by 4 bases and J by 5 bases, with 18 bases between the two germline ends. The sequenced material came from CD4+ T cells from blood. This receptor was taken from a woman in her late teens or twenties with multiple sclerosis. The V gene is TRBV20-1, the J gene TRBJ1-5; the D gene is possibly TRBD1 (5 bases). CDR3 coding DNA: TGCAGTGCTACAAAGCCCGGGACTACAGATCAGCCCCAGCATTTT. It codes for CSATKPGTTDQPQHF.